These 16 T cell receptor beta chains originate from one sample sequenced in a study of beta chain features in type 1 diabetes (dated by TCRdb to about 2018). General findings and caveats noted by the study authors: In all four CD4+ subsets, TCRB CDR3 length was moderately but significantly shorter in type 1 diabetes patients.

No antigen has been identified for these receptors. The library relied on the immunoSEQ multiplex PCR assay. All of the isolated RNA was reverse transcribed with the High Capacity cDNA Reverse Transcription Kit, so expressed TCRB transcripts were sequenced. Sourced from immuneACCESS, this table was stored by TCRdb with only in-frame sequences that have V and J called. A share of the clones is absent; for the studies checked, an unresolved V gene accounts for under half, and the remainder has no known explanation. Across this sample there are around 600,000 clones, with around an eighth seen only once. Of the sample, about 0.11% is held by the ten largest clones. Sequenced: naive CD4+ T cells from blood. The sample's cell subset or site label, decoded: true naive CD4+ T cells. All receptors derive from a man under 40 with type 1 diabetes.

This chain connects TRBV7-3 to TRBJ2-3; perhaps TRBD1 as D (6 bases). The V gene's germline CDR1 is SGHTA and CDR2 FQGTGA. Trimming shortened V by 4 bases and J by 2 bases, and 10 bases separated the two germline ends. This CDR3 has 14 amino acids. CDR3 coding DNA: TGTGCCAGCAGCTCCGGACAGCACACAGATACGCAGTATTTT. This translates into CASSSGQHTDTQYF.

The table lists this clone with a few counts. CDR3: CASSVEGTGSETQYF. CDR3 DNA sequence: TGTGCCAGCAGCGTAGAGGGGACAGGGAGCGAGACCCAGTACTTC. This chain connects TRBV9 to TRBJ2-5; 9 bases match TRBD1. Per the germline V gene, CDR1 is SGDLS and CDR2 is YYNGEE. Trimming cost V 0 bases and J 5 bases; bases outside gene matches: 5. The CDR3 consists of 15 residues.

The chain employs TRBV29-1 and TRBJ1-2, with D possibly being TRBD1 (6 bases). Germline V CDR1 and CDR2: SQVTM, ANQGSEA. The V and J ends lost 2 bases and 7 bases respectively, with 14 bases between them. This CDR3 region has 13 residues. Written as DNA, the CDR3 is TGCAGCGTTGAAACAGGGTATTCAGGTGGCTACACCTTC. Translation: CSVETGYSGGYTF.

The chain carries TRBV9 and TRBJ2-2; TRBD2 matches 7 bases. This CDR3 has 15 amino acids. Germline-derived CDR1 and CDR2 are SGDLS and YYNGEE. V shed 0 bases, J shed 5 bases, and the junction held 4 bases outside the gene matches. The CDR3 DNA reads TGTGCCAGCAGCGTAGCTCAGCGGGGTACCGGGGAGCTGTTTTTT. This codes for CASSVAQRGTGELFF.

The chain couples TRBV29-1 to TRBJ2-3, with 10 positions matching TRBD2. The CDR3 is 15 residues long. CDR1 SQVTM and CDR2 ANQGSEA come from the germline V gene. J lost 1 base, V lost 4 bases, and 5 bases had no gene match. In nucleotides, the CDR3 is TGCAGCGTTGGCGTCACTAGCGGGGGCACAGATACGCAGTATTTT. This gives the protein CSVGVTSGGTDTQYF.

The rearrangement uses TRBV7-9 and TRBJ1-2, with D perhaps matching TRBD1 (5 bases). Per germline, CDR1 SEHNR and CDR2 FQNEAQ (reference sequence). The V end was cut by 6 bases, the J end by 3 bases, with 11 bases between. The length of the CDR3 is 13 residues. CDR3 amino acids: CASSEGLDYGYTF. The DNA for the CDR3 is TGTGCCAGCAGTGAGGGGTTGGACTATGGCTACACCTTC.

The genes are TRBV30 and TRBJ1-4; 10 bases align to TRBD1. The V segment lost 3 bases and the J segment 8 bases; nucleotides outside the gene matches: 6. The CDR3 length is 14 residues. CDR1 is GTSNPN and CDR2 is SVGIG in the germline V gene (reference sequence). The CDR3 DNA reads TGTGCCTGGAGGATGACAGGGGGCTACGAAAAACTGTTTTTT. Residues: CAWRMTGGYEKLFF.

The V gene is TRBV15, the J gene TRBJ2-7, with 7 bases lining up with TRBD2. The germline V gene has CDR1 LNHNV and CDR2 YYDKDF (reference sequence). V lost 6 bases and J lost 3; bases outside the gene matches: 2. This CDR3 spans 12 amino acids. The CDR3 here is CATRKRGYEQYF. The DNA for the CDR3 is TGTGCCACCAGGAAGCGGGGCTACGAGCAGTACTTC.

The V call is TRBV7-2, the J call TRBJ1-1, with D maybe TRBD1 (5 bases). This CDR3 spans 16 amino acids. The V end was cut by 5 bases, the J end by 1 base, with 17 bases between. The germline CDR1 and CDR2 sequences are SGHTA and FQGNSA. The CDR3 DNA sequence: TGTGCCAGCAGCCCCGGGAGGAGGGGAAGGAACACTGAAGCTTTCTTT. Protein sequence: CASSPGRRGRNTEAFF.

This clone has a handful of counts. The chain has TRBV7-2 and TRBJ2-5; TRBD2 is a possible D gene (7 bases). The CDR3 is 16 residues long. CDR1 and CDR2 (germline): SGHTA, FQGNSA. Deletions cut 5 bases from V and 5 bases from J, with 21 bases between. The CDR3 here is CASSPPGTRGGETQYF. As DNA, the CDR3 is TGTGCCAGCAGCCCGCCAGGGACAAGGGGAGGGGAGACCCAGTACTTC.

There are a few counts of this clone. CDR3 residues: CAWSRWGPNEKLFF. CDR3 DNA sequence: TGTGCCTGGAGTAGATGGGGTCCCAATGAAAAACTGTTTTTT. The gene calls are TRBV30 and TRBJ1-4; D remains unclear. Germline CDR1 GTSNPN, CDR2 SVGIG (reference sequence). Trimming took off 2 bases at V and 5 bases at J, with 12 bases between the two ends. This CDR3 comprises 14 residues. Based on the CDR3 plus reference TRBV30 and TRBJ1-4, the full variable domain is SQTIHQWPATLVQPVGSPLSLECTVEGTSNPNLYWYRQAAGRGLQLLFYSVGIGQISSEVPQNLSASRPQDRQFILSSKKLLLSDSGFYLCAWSRWGPNEKLFFGSGTQLSVL.

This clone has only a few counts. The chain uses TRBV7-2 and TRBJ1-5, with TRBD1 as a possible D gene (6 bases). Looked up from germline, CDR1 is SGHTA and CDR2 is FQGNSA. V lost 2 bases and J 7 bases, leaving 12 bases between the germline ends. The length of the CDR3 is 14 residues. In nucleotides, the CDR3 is TGTGCCAGCAGCTTAAGGGCAGGGGAACAGCCCCAGCATTTT. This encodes CASSLRAGEQPQHF.

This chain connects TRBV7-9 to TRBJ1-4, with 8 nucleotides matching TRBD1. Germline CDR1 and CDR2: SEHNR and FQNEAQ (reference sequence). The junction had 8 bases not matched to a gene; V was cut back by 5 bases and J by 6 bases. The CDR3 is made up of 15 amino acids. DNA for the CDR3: TGTGCCAGCAGCCTCCAGGGGGCGCGGGATGAAAAACTGTTTTTT. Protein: CASSLQGARDEKLFF.

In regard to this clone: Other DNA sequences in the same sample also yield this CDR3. CDR3 bases: TGTGCCAGCAGTTCCCCGGGGCAGAGCAATCAGCCCCAGCATTTT. Translating it yields CASSSPGQSNQPQHF. The chain uses TRBV28 and TRBJ1-5; perhaps TRBD1 as D (5 bases). Germline V gene data show CDR1 as MDHEN and CDR2 as SYDVKM. The length of the CDR3 is 15 residues. The ends were cut back, 4 bases at V and 1 base at J, with 11 bases in the middle.

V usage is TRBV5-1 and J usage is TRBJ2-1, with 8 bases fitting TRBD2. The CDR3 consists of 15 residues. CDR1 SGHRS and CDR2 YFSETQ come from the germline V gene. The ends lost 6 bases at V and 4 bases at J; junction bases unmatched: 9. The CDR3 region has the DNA TGCGCCAGCACCACCGGCAGCGGGGGTTACAATGAGCAGTTCTTC. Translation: CASTTGSGGYNEQFF.

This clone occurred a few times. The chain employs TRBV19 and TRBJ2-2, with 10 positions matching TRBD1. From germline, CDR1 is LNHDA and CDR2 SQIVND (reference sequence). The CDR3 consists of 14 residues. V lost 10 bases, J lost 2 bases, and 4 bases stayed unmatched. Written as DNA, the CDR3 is TGTGCCACCGGACAGGGGGTAAACACCGGGGAGCTGTTTTTT. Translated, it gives CATGQGVNTGELFF.